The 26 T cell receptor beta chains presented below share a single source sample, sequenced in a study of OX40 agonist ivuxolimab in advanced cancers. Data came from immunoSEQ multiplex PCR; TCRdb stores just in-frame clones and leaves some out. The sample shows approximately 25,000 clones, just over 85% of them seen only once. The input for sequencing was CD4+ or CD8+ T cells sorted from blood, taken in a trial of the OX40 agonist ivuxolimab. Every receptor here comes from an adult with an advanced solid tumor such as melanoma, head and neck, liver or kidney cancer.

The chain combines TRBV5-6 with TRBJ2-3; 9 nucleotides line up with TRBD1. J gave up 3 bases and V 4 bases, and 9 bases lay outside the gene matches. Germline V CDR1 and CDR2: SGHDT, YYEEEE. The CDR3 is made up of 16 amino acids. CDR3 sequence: CASSLEQGASTDTQYF. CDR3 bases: TGTGCCAGCAGCCTCGAACAGGGGGCCTCAACAGATACGCAGTATTTT.

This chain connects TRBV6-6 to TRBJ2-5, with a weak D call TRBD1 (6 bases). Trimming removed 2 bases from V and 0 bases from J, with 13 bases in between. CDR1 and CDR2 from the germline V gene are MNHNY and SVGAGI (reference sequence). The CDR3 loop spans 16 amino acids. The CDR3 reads CASSYEAGVYQETQYF. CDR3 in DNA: TGTGCCAGCAGTTACGAGGCAGGGGTCTACCAAGAGACCCAGTACTTC.

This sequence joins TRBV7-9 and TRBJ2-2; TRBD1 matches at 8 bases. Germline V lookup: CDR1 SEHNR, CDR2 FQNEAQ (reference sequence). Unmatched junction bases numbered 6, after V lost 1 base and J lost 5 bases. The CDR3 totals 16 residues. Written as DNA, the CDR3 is TGTGCCAGCAGCTTAGTAAGGACAGGGTTGACCGGGGAGCTGTTTTTT. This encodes CASSLVRTGLTGELFF.

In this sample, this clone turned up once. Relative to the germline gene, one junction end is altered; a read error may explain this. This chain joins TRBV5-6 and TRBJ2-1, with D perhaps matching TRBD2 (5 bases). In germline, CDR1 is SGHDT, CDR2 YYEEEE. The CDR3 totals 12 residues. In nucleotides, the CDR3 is TGTGCCAGCAGCTCTCTGCCGGGGTTAATGATCTTC. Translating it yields CASSSLPGLMIF.

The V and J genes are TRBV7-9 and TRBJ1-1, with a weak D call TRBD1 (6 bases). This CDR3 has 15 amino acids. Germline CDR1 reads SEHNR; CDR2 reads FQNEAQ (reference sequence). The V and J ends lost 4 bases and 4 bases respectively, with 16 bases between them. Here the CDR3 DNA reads TGTGCCAGCAGCTCTAGACAGGAAGAGGGCACTGAAGCTTTCTTT. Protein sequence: CASSSRQEEGTEAFF.

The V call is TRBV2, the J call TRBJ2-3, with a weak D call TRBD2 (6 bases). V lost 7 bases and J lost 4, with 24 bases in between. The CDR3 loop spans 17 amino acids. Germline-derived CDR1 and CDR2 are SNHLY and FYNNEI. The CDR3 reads CASTEWVGGKEADTQYF. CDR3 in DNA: TGTGCCAGCACCGAGTGGGTGGGAGGCAAGGAGGCAGATACGCAGTATTTT.

The DNA of the CDR3 is TGTGCCAGCAACCCGTCGGGGGGTATAATCTACGAGCAGTACTTC. Residues: CASNPSGGIIYEQYF. The chain carries TRBV7-9 and TRBJ2-7; 7 positions match TRBD2. J lost 3 bases, V lost 7 bases, and 12 bases had no gene match. The V gene's germline CDR1 is SEHNR and CDR2 FQNEAQ (reference sequence). The CDR3 contains 15 residues. The whole variable domain, remainder taken from reference TRBV7-9 and TRBJ2-7, is DTGVSQNPRHKITKRGQNVTFRCDPISEHNRLYWYRQTLGQGPEFLTYFQNEAQLEKSRLLSDRFSAERPKGSFSTLEIQRTEQGDSAMYLCASNPSGGIIYEQYFGPGTRLTVT.

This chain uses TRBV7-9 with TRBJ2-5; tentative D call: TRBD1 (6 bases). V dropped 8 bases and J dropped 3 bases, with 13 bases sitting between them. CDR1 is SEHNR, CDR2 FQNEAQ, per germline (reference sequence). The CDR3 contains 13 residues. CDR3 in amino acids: CASGPQGEETQYF. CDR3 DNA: TGTGCCAGCGGACCACAGGGCGAAGAGACCCAGTACTTC.

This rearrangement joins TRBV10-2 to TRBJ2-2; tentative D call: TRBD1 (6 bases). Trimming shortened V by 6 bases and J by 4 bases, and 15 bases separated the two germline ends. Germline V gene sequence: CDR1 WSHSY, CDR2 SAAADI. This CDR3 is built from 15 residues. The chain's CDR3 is CASRERSRGTGELFF. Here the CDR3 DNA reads TGCGCCAGCAGGGAGCGGTCCAGGGGCACCGGGGAGCTGTTTTTT.

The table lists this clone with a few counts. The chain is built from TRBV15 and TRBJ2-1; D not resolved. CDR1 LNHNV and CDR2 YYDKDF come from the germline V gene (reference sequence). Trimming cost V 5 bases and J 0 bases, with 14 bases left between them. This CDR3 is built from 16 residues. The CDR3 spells CATSAPELSSYNEQFF. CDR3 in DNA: TGTGCCACCAGCGCCCCGGAATTGAGCTCCTACAATGAGCAGTTCTTC.

In nucleotides, the CDR3 is TGTGCCAGCAGCTCCGGGGTCTCCTACGAGCAGTACTTC. Translated: CASSSGVSYEQYF. V and J are TRBV5-6 and TRBJ2-7; the D gene is possibly TRBD2 (5 bases). CDR1 is SGHDT and CDR2 is YYEEEE in the germline V gene. The CDR3 is made up of 13 amino acids. V was trimmed by 3 bases and J by 0 bases, leaving 7 bases between them.

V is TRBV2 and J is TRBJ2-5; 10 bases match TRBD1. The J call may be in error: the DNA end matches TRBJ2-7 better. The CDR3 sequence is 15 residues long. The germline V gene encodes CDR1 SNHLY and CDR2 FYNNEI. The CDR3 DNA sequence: TGTGCCAGCACCCCCGGGACAGGGGCTGCCTACGAGCAGTACTTC. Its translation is CASTPGTGAAYEQYF.

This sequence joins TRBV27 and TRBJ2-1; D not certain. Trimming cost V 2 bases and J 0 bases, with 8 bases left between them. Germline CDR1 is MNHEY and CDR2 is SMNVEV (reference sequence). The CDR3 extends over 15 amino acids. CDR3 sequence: CASSLSVPSYNEQFF. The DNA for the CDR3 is TGTGCCAGCAGTTTAAGCGTCCCCTCCTACAATGAGCAGTTCTTC.

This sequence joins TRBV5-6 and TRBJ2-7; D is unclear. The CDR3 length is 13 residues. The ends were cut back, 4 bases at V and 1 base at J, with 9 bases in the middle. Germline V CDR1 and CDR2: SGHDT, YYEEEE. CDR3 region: CASSLLGSYEQYF. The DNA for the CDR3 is TGTGCCAGCAGCCTTCTGGGATCCTACGAGCAGTACTTC. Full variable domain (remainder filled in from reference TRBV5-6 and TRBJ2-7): DAGVTQSPTHLIKTRGQQVTLRCSPKSGHDTVSWYQQALGQGPQFIFQYYEEEERQRGNFPDRFSGHQFPNYSSELNVNALLLGDSALYLCASSLLGSYEQYFGPGTRLTVT.

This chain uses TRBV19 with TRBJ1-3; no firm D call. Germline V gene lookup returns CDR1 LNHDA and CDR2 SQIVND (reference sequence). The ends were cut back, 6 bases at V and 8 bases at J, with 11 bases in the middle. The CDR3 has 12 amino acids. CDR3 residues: CASSGRWDTIYF. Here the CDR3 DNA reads TGTGCCAGTAGCGGCAGATGGGACACCATATATTTT.

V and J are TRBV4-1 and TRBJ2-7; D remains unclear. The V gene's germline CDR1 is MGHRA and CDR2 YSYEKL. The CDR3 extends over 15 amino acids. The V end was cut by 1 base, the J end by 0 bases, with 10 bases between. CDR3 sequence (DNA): TGCGCCAGCAGCCAAGGGGTCCCGAGCTCCTACGAGCAGTACTTC. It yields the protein CASSQGVPSSYEQYF.

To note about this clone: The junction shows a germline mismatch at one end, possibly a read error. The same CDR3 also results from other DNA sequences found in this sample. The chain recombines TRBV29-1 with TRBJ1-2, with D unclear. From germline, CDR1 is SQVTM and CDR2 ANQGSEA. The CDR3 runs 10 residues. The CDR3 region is CSVEGYGYTF. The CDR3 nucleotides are TGCAGCGTCGAAGGGTATGGCTACACCTTC.

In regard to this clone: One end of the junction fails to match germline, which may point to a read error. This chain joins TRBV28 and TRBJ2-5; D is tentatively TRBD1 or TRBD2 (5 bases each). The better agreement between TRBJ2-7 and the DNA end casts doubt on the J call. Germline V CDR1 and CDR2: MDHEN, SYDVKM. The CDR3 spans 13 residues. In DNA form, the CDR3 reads TGTGGCAGCAGCCCAGTGGGGGTCTACGAGCAGTACTTC. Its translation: CGSSPVGVYEQYF.

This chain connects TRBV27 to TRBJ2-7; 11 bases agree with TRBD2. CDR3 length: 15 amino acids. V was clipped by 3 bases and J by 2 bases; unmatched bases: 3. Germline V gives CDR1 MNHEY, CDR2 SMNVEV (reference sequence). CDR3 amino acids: CASSFGTSGPYEQYF. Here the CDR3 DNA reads TGTGCCAGCAGTTTTGGGACTAGCGGTCCCTACGAGCAGTACTTC.

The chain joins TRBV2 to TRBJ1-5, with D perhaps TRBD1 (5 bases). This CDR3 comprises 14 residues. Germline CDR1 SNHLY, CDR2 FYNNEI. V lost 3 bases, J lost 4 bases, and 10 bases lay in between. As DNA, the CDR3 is TGTGCCAGCAGTGATTTGGGGACGAATCAGCCCCAGCATTTT. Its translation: CASSDLGTNQPQHF.

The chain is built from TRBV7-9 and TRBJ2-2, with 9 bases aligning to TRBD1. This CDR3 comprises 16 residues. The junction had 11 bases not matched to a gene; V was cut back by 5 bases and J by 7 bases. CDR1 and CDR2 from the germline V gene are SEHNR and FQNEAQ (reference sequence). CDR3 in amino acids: CASSPPGTGSVGELFF. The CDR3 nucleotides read TGTGCCAGCAGCCCACCTGGGACAGGGAGTGTCGGGGAGCTGTTTTTT.

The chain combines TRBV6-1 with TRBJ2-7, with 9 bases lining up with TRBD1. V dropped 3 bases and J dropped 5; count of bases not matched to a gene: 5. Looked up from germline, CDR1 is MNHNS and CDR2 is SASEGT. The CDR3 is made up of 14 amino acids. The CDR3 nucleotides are TGTGCCAGCAGTGAGTGGGGACAGGGCGACGAGCAGTACTTC. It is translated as CASSEWGQGDEQYF.

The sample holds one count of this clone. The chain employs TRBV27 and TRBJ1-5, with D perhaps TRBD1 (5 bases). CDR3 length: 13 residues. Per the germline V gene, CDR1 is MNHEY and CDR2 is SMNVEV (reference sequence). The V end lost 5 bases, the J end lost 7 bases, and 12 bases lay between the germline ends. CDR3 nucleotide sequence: TGTGCCAGCAGTCCCCCGGGGGAACAGCCCCAGCATTTT. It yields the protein CASSPPGEQPQHF.

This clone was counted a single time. CDR3 amino acids: CASYDTTGVNTEAFF. The CDR3, as DNA: TGTGCCAGTTACGACACAACAGGGGTGAACACTGAAGCTTTCTTT. The rearrangement links TRBV6-1 to TRBJ1-1, with TRBD1 identical over 7 bases. There are 15 residues in the CDR3. J lost 0 bases, V lost 9 bases, and 10 bases had no gene match. Per germline, CDR1 MNHNS and CDR2 SASEGT.

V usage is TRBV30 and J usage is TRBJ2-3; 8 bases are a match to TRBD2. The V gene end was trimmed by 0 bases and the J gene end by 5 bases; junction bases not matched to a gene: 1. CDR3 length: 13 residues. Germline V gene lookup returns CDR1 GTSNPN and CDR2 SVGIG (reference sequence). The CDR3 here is CAWSVLAVDTQYF. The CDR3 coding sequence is TGTGCCTGGAGTGTACTAGCGGTAGATACGCAGTATTTT.

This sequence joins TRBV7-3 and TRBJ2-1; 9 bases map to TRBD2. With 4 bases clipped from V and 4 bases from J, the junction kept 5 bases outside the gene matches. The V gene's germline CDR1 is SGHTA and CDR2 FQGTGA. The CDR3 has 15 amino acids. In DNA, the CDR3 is TGTGCCAGCAGCTCAAAGCGGGGGGAATACAATGAGCAGTTCTTC. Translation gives CASSSKRGEYNEQFF.